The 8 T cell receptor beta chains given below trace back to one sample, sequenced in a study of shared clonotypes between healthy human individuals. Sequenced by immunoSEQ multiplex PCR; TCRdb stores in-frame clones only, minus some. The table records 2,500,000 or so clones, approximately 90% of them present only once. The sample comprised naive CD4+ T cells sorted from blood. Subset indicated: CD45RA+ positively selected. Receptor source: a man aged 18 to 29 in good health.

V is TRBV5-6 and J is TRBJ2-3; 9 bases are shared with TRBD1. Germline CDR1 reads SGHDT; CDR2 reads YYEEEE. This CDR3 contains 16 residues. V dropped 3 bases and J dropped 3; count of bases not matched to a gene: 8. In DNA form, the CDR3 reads TGTGCCAGCAGCTCAAATGGACAGGGGAGAACAGATACGCAGTATTTT. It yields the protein CASSSNGQGRTDTQYF.

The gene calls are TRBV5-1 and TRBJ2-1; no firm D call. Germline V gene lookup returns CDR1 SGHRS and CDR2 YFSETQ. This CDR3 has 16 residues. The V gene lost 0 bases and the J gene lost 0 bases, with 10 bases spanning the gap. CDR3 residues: CASSLVRARSYNEQFF. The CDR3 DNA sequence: TGCGCCAGCAGCTTGGTACGCGCCCGCTCCTACAATGAGCAGTTCTTC.

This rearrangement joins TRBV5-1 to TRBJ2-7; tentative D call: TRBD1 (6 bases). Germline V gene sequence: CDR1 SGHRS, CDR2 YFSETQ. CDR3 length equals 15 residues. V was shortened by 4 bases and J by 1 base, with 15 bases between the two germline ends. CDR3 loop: CASSGRGGQSYEQYF. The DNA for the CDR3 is TGCGCCAGCAGCGGCCGCGGCGGACAGTCCTACGAGCAGTACTTC.

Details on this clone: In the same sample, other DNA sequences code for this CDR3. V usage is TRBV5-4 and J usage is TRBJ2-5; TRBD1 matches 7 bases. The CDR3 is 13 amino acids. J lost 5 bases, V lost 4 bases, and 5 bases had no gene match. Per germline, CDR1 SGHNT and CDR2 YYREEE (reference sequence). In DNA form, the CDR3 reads TGTGCCAGCAGCCTACAGGGGTTGGAGACCCAGTACTTC. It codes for CASSLQGLETQYF. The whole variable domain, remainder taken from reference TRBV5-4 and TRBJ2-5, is ETGVTQSPTHLIKTRGQQVTLRCSSQSGHNTVSWYQQALGQGPQFIFQYYREEENGRGNFPPRFSGLQFPNYSSELNVNALELDDSALYLCASSLQGLETQYFGPGTRLLVL.

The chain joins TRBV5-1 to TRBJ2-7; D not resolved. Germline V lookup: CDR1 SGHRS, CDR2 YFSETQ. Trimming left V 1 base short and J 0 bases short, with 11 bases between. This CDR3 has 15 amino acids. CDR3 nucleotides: TGCGCCAGCAGCTTGTTCTGGGTCCCCTCCTACGAGCAGTACTTC. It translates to CASSLFWVPSYEQYF.

Written as DNA, the CDR3 is TGTGCCAGCAGACCCACTGAAGCTTTCTTT. This encodes CASRPTEAFF. The genes are TRBV6-1 and TRBJ1-1; unclear D gene. The CDR3 loop spans 10 amino acids. Trimming pared 6 bases from V and 4 bases from J, leaving 3 bases between. Per germline, CDR1 MNHNS and CDR2 SASEGT.

The CDR3 spells CASSPATGTNDYGYTF. CDR3 bases: TGTGCCAGCAGTCCCGCGACAGGGACGAACGACTATGGCTACACCTTC. V gene TRBV28 combines with J gene TRBJ1-2, with 7 bases aligning to TRBD1. Looked up from germline, CDR1 is MDHEN and CDR2 is SYDVKM. Trimming cost V 5 bases and J 3 bases; bases outside gene matches: 12. This CDR3 contains 16 residues.

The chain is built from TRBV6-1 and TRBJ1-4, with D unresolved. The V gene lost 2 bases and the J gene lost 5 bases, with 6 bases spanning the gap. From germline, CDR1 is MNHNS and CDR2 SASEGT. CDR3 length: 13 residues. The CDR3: CASSETWNEKLFF. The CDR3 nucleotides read TGTGCCAGCAGTGAAACATGGAATGAAAAACTGTTTTTT.